Listed below are T cell receptor beta chains from one sample, sequenced in a study of T cells in Graves' hyperthyroidism and ophthalmopathy. One entry per CDR3 protein, called by TCRdb with MiXCR from the multiplex PCR reads. The table records hundreds of thousands of distinct CDR3 sequences, roughly 21% of them present only once. The sequenced sample consisted of blood. These receptor sequences come from a man aged 35 to 55 with Graves' ophthalmopathy. The conserved cysteine and the conserved F or W are not part of the CDR3 here. A D gene is named only where the DNA matches it firmly.

J gene: TRBJ2-4
D gene: TRBD2
V gene: TRBV5-8
CDR3 protein: ASSHGTSGQNIQY

J gene: TRBJ1-2
D gene: .
V gene: TRBV6-1
CDR3 protein: ASSEGANGPYGYT

J gene: TRBJ2-7
D gene: .
V gene: TRBV4-1
CDR3 protein: ASSQTIIYEQY

J gene: TRBJ2-1
D gene: .
V gene: TRBV5-1
CDR3 protein: ASSLIATSGNEQF

J gene: TRBJ1-5
D gene: TRBD1
V gene: TRBV27
CDR3 protein: AGSLTGGLSQPQH

J gene: TRBJ2-5
D gene: TRBD2
V gene: TRBV7-9
CDR3 protein: ASSSSSGKRTETQY

J gene: TRBJ2-2
D gene: .
V gene: TRBV9
CDR3 protein: ASSVTAGVNTGELF

J gene: TRBJ2-5
D gene: .
V gene: TRBV20-1
CDR3 protein: SARSLRGEGTQY

J gene: TRBJ1-2
D gene: .
V gene: TRBV20-1
CDR3 protein: SAPERGEGYT

J gene: TRBJ1-1
D gene: TRBD1
V gene: TRBV10-3
CDR3 protein: AIRTGVTTKAF

J gene: TRBJ2-7
D gene: .
V gene: TRBV20-1
CDR3 protein: SAIRPADSEYEQY

J gene: TRBJ1-3
D gene: .
V gene: TRBV6-1
CDR3 protein: ASRRALNSGNTIY

J gene: TRBJ2-3
D gene: TRBD1
V gene: TRBV2
CDR3 protein: ASQGAEGTDTQY

J gene: TRBJ2-1
D gene: .
V gene: TRBV11-2
CDR3 protein: ASSFTGPSNNEQF

J gene: TRBJ2-1
D gene: .
V gene: TRBV7-9
CDR3 protein: ASSLTGQGLYNEQF

J gene: TRBJ1-5
D gene: TRBD1
V gene: TRBV6-2/TRBV6-3
CDR3 protein: ASTSRQGADQPQH

J gene: TRBJ2-2
D gene: TRBD1
V gene: TRBV5-4
CDR3 protein: ASSSAGQANTGELF

J gene: TRBJ2-7
D gene: .
V gene: TRBV6-1
CDR3 protein: ASIKKGLPYEQY

J gene: TRBJ1-1
D gene: .
V gene: TRBV5-1
CDR3 protein: ASNRGLRTAANTEAF

J gene: TRBJ2-1
D gene: TRBD2
V gene: TRBV6-2/TRBV6-3
CDR3 protein: ASSSLTGTSFYNEQF

J gene: TRBJ1-2
D gene: TRBD1
V gene: TRBV6-1
CDR3 protein: ASKGDRASANYGYT

J gene: TRBJ2-3
D gene: .
V gene: TRBV4-2
CDR3 protein: ASSQSGDTQY

J gene: TRBJ1-2
D gene: TRBD1
V gene: TRBV6-1
CDR3 protein: ASQRTGGKYGYT

J gene: TRBJ2-7
D gene: .
V gene: TRBV7-9
CDR3 protein: ASSTGLSEQY

J gene: TRBJ2-3
D gene: TRBD2
V gene: TRBV7-2
CDR3 protein: ASSLALRGRDATDTQY

J gene: TRBJ1-2
D gene: .
V gene: TRBV28
CDR3 protein: ASTLGVGYGYT

J gene: TRBJ2-7
D gene: .
V gene: TRBV28
CDR3 protein: ASSLDIFGYEQY

J gene: TRBJ2-1
D gene: TRBD2
V gene: TRBV4-3
CDR3 protein: ASSQDQRLAGMEQF

J gene: TRBJ2-7
D gene: TRBD2
V gene: TRBV4-2
CDR3 protein: ASSPLLGGGGVHNSAYEQY

J gene: TRBJ1-4
D gene: .
V gene: TRBV10-3
CDR3 protein: AISENLATNEKLF

J gene: TRBJ1-3
D gene: .
V gene: TRBV11-2
CDR3 protein: ASSSSNGNTTY

J gene: TRBJ1-1
D gene: .
V gene: TRBV12-3/TRBV12-4
CDR3 protein: ASIPRVSNTEAF